This T cell receptor (beta chain) was sequenced in a study of T cell responses to AZD1222 COVID-19 vaccine. The junction had 6 bases not matched to a gene; V was cut back by 3 bases and J by 5 bases. Germline CDR1 SEHNR, CDR2 FQNEAQ (reference sequence). The CDR3 is 14 residues long. Regarding the study as a whole: Baseline seropositivity occurred in only six AZD1222 recipients. Targets within unmutated variant regions were reportedly found for nearly half of spike-specific TCRs. Once two AZD1222 doses were given, Spike-specific TCR breadth and depth went up. Vaccine-related CD4 TCRs covered spike, predominating at 160-218 and 743-854.

To note about this clone: As yet, its antigen is unknown.

Only in-frame clones appear in the TCRdb table, and some are missing; sequencing was by immunoSEQ multiplex PCR. The data show roughly 150,000 clones, just over 90% seen once. This chain uses TRBV7-9 with TRBJ1-1, with 7 bases fitting TRBD1. This TCR came from an adult in good health. Sequenced material: peripheral blood, taken on day 0 of AZD1222 vaccination. The DNA of the CDR3 is TGTGCCAGCAGCTTTCAGGGGGGTTGGACTGAAGCTTTCTTT. Protein product: CASSFQGGWTEAFF.